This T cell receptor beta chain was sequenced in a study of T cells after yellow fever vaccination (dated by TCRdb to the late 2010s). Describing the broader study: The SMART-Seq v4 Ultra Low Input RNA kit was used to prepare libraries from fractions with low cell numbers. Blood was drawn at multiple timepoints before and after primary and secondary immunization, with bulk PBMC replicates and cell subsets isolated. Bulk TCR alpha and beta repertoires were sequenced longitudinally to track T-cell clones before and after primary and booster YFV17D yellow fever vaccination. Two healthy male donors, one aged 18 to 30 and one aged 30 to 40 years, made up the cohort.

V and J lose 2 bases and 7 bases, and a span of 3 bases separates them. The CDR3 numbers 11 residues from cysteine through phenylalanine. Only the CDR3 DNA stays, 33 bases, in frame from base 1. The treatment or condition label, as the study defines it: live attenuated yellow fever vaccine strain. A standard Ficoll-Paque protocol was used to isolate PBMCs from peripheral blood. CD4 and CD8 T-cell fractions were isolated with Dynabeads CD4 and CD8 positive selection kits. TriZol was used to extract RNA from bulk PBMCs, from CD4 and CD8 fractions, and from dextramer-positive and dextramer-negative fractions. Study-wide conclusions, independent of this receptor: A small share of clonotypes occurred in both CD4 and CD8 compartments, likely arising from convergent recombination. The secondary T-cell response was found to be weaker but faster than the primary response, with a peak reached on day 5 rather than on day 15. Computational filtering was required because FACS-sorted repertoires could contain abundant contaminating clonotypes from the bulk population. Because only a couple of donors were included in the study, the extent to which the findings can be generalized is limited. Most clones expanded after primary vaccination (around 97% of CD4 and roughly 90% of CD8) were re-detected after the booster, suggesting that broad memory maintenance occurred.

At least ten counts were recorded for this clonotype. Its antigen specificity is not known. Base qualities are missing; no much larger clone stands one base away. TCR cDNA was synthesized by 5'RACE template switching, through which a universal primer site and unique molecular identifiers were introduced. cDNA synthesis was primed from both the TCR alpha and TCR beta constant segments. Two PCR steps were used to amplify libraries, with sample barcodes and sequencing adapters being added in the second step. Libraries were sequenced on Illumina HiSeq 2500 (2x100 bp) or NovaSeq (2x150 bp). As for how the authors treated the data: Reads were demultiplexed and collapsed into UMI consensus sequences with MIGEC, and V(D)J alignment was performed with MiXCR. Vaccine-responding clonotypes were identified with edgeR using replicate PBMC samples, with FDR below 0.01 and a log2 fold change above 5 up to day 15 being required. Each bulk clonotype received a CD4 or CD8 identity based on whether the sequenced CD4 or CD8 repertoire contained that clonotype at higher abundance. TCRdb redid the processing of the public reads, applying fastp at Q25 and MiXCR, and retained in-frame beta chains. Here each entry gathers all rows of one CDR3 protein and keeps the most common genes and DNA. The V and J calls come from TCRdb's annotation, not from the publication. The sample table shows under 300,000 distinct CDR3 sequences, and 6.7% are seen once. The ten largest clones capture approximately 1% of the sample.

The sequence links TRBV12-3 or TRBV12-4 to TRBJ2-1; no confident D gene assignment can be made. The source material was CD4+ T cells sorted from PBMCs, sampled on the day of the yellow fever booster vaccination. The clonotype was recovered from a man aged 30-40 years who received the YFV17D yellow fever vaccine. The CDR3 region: CASSLMNEQFF. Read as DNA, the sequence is TGTGCCAGCAGTTTAATGAATGAGCAGTTCTTC.